This T cell receptor (beta chain) was profiled in a study of T-cell reconstitution after alpha-beta-depleted transplantation in children. CDR1 and CDR2 from the germline V gene are SGHRS and YFSETQ. The CDR3 runs 18 residues. V trimming: 4 bases; J trimming: 6 bases; junction bases outside the gene matches: 15. Unique molecular identifiers were incorporated during preparation of the TCRbeta library. TCRdb itself ran the PCR reads through MiXCR, one entry per CDR3 protein. The table shows some 840,000 distinct CDR3 sequences, with 15% to 20% occurring only once. For this clonotype: The antigen remains unidentified.

Points from the study as a whole: Newly produced T cells mostly provided counts and TCRbeta diversity after one year, as hyperexpanded clones declined. There were some patients whose high TCRbeta diversity at day 60 came from surviving recipient T cells and thymic progenitors. Two months or so post-transplant, alpha-beta T cells reportedly derived from several hundred expanded graft clones.

Sequenced here: PBMCs, mostly from graft donor cells, sampled 360 days after TCRalphabeta/CD19-depleted stem cell transplant. This receptor was taken from a male patient younger than 18 who had a stem cell transplant for acute lymphoblastic leukemia, so the T cells may come from the graft donor. The chain joins TRBV5-1 to TRBJ2-7, with 14 bases matching TRBD2. CDR3 sequence: CASSQPGLAGVSGREQYF. The CDR3 region has the DNA TGCGCCAGCAGCCAACCGGGACTAGCGGGAGTTAGTGGGCGCGAGCAGTACTTC.